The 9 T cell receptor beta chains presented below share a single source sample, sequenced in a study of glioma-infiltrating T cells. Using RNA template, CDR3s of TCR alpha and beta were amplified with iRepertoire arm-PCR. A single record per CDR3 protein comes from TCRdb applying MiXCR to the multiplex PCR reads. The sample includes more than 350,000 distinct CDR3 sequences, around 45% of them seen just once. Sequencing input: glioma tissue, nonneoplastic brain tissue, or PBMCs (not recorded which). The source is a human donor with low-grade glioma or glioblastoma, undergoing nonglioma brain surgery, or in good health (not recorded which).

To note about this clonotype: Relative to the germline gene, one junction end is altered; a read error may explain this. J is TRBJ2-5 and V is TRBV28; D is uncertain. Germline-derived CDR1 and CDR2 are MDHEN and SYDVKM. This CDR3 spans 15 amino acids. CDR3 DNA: TGTGCCAGCACAGACACCCTCGGGCTCCAAGAGACCCACTACTTC. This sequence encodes CASTDTLGLQETHYF.

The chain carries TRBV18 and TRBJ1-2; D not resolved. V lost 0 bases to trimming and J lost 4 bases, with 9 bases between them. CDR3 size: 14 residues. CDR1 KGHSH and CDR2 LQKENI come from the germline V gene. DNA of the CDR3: TGTGCCAGCTCACCACCAGGGTGGGCCTATGGCTACACCTTC. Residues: CASSPPGWAYGYTF.

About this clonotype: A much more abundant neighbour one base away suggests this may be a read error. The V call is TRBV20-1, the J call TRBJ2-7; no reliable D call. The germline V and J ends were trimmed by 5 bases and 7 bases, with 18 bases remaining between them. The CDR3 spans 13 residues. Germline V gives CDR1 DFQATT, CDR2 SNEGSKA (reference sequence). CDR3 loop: CSARYVIYNEQYF. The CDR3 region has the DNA TGCAGTGCTCGATACGTGATCTACAATGAGCAGTACTTC.

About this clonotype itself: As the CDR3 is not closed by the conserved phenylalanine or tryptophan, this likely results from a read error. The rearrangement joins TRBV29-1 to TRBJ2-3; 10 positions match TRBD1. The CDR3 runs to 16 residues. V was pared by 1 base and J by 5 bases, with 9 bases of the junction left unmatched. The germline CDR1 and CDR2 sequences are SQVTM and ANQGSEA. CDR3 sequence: CSVEVFGTGAGDTQYI. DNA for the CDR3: TGCAGCGTTGAAGTGTTCGGGACAGGGGCCGGAGATACGCAGTATATT.

The CDR3 DNA follows: TGTGCCAGCAGCGAACCGGGACTAGCGGGAGGCGATGAGCAGTTCTTC. Its protein product is CASSEPGLAGGDEQFF. The chain carries TRBV7-9 and TRBJ2-1; 15 nucleotides align to TRBD2. The V segment lost 5 bases and the J segment 8 bases; nucleotides outside the gene matches: 7. The CDR3 totals 16 residues. Germline CDR1 is SEHNR and CDR2 is FQNEAQ (reference sequence).

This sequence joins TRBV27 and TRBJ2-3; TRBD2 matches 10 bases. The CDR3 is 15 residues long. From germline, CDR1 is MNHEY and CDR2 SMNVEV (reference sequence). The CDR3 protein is CGSQLSGGSTDTQYF. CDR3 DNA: TGTGGCAGTCAACTTAGCGGGGGGAGCACAGATACGCAGTATTTT.

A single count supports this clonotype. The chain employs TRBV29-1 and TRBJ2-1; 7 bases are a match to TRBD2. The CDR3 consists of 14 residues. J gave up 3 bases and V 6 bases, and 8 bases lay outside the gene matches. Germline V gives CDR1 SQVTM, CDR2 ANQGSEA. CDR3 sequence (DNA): TGCAGCGTCCCGAGCGGGACTAACTACAATGAGCAGTTCTTC. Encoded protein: CSVPSGTNYNEQFF.

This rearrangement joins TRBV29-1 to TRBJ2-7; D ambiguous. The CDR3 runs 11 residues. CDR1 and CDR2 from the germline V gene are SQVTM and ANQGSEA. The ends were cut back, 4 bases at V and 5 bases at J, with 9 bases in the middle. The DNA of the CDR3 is TGCAGCGTTGCAGTAAGCCACGAGCAGTACTTC. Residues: CSVAVSHEQYF.

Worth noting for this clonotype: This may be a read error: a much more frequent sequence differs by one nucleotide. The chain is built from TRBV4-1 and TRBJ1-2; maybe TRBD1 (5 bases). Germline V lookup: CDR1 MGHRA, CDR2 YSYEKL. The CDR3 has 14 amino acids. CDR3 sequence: CASSQVISGRGCTF. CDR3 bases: TGCGCCAGCAGCCAAGTCATATCTGGGAGGGGCTGCACCTTC.